The 2 T cell receptor beta chains below were found in one sample sequenced in a study of T-cell memory formation after mild COVID-19. TCRdb ran MiXCR on the 5' RACE reads and lists one entry per CDR3 protein. The profile covers fewer than 650,000 distinct CDR3 sequences, with roughly 22% appearing a single time and approximately 8% taken by the ten largest. Sequencing was performed on PBMCs or a T cell subset sorted from them (not recorded which). These receptors all stem from an adult woman who had mild COVID-19 (a few samples of this study predate the infection). Cell type and time point are not known.

This clonotype was observed a few times. The chain couples TRBV12-3 or TRBV12-4 to TRBJ2-2; possibly TRBD2 for D (6 bases). V lost 5 bases and J lost 7, with 17 bases in between. CDR3 length equals 15 residues. Here the CDR3 DNA reads TGTGCCAGCAGTCTAGGGACTCCCCCGGGCGGGGAGCTGTTTTTT. It translates to CASSLGTPPGGELFF.

The chain carries TRBV24-1 and TRBJ2-3, with 8 bases aligning to TRBD2. With 3 bases clipped from V and 2 bases from J, the junction kept 6 bases outside the gene matches. The germline gives CDR1 KGHDR, CDR2 SFDVKD. This CDR3 comprises 16 residues. CDR3 residues: CATSDASGRATDTQYF. CDR3 DNA: TGTGCCACCAGTGATGCCAGCGGGAGAGCCACAGATACGCAGTATTTT.